The T cell receptor (beta chain) described here comes from a study of CD4+ T cells in melanoma. The CDR3 consists of 13 residues. Germline loops: CDR1 SGHTA, CDR2 FQGTGA. V gave up 5 bases and J gave up 7 bases, with 12 bases separating them. The assay was immunoSEQ multiplex PCR, and TCRdb's table has in-frame clones only and misses some. The sample has over 10,000 clones, around three quarters seen once. Points on this clone: Its antigen remains unknown.

Study outcomes and limitations: In melanoma, neoantigen-specific CD4+ T cells reportedly differed in differentiation state. CD8+ T cell, macrophage and B cell function reportedly correlated with neoantigen-specific CD4+ T cells.

The TCR comes from a human donor with melanoma. Sequencing was carried out using cells from a culture (not recorded whether cultured in vitro). V gene TRBV7-3 combines with J gene TRBJ1-5; D is unclear. CDR3 loop: CASSLARGQPQHF. The CDR3 DNA is TGTGCCAGCAGCCTCGCCCGCGGACAGCCCCAGCATTTT.